This T cell receptor beta chain was sequenced during a study of OX40 agonist ivuxolimab in advanced cancers. The protocol was immunoSEQ multiplex PCR, while the TCRdb copy is restricted to in-frame clones and leaves out a portion. The sample carries about 37,000 clones, roughly 90% recorded once. CDR3 size: 13 residues. Germline loops: CDR1 SGHRS, CDR2 YFSETQ. V was shortened by 2 bases and J by 6 bases, with 12 bases between the two germline ends. The rearrangement joins TRBV5-1 to TRBJ2-7, with TRBD2 as a possible D gene (6 bases). This clonotype was sampled from an adult with an advanced solid tumor such as melanoma, head and neck, liver or kidney cancer. The sample consisted of CD4+ or CD8+ T cells sorted from blood, taken in a trial of the OX40 agonist ivuxolimab. The CDR3 reads CASSFGSEGEQYF. CDR3 in DNA: TGCGCCAGCAGCTTTGGATCGGAGGGCGAGCAGTACTTC.